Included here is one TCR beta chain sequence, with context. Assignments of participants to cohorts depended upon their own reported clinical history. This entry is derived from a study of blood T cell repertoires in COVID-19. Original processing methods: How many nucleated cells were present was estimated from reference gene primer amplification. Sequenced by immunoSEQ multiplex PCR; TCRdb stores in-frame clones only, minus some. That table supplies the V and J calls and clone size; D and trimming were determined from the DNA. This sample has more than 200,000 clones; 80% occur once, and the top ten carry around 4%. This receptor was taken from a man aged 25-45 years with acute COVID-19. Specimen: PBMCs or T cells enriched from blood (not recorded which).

The CDR3 here is CASSLTGGTTGELFF. DNA of the CDR3: TGTGCCAGCAGCTTGACAGGGGGAACCACCGGGGAGCTGTTTTTT. This chain uses TRBV7-2 with TRBJ2-2; 9 nucleotides agree with TRBD1. V was clipped by 3 bases and J by 4 bases; unmatched bases: 3. The CDR3 runs 15 residues. CDR1 and CDR2 (germline): SGHTA, FQGNSA.